This TCR beta chain was recorded in a study of cytomegalovirus exposure and HLA in healthy donors. Study-level findings and limits: Accurate prediction of HLA-A and HLA-B alleles (for most subjects) was reportedly achieved from TCR beta sequences. Despite most TCR sequences being rare, some public TCRs occurred in many donors. Researchers reported that a few CMV-associated chains were confirmed in vitro as CMV antigen-specific.

Trimming took 5 bases from V and 5 from J; bases not matched to a gene: 12. CDR1 LNHNV and CDR2 YYDKDF come from the germline V gene (reference sequence). The CDR3 loop spans 16 amino acids. Primers included in the PCR were 60 Vbeta and 13 Jbeta primers. The assay was immunoSEQ multiplex PCR, and TCRdb's table has in-frame clones only and misses some. In the table there are roughly 160,000 clones, roughly 80% of which are singletons. Points on this clone: Its antigen remains unknown.

This receptor was taken from a man aged 35 to 55 in good health and CMV-seronegative. Specimen: PBMCs. This chain joins TRBV15 and TRBJ2-5, with 9 bases fitting TRBD2. In DNA, the CDR3 is TGTGCCACCAGCGGACCCAGAGCGGGGGGCCGGGAGACCCAGTACTTC. Translating it yields CATSGPRAGGRETQYF.